A selection of T cell receptor beta chains follows, all from one sample in a study of T cells in Graves' hyperthyroidism and ophthalmopathy. TCRdb fed the multiplex PCR reads into MiXCR, producing one record per CDR3 protein. This sample has a few hundred thousand distinct CDR3 sequences; roughly 14% occur once, and the top ten carry more than 5%. Sequencing was carried out using blood. The receptor set was obtained from a woman in her thirties with Graves' hyperthyroidism that later progressed to Graves' ophthalmopathy. The CDR3 runs from the conserved cysteine through the conserved F or W. The D gene is left open where the match is weak. Size is stated for part of the rows, as once, few or many counts, or as a class when the clone is expanded.

clone_size: NA; cdr3_length: 14; j_call: TRBJ2-7; v_call: TRBV6-2/TRBV6-3; d_call: TRBD2; cdr3_aa: CASSRTSGREEQYF; cdr3_nt: TGTGCCAGCAGCAGGACTAGCGGGAGGGAAGAGCAGTACTTC
clone_size: few; cdr3_length: 14; j_call: TRBJ1-1; v_call: TRBV9; d_call: NA; cdr3_aa: CASSVESEGTEAFF; cdr3_nt: TGTGCCAGCAGCGTAGAAAGCGAGGGCACTGAAGCTTTCTTT
clone_size: many; cdr3_length: 12; j_call: TRBJ2-1; v_call: TRBV9; d_call: NA; cdr3_aa: CASSVGYNEQFF; cdr3_nt: TGTGCCAGCAGCGTGGGGTACAATGAGCAGTTCTTC
clone_size: once; cdr3_length: 13; j_call: TRBJ2-7; v_call: TRBV6-2/TRBV6-3; d_call: NA; cdr3_aa: CASSYRGGDEQYF; cdr3_nt: TGTGCCAGCAGTTACAGGGGGGGGGACGAGCAGTACTTC
clone_size: many; cdr3_length: 14; j_call: TRBJ2-2; v_call: TRBV3-1; d_call: NA; cdr3_aa: CASSRSPNTGELFF; cdr3_nt: TGTGCCAGCAGCCGAAGCCCGAACACCGGGGAGCTGTTTTTT
clone_size: many; cdr3_length: 18; j_call: TRBJ2-7; v_call: TRBV6-1; d_call: TRBD1; cdr3_aa: CASSTGTGDYFSSYEQYF; cdr3_nt: TGTGCCAGCAGTACCGGGACAGGGGACTACTTTAGCTCCTACGAGCAGTACTTC
clone_size: NA; cdr3_length: 15; j_call: TRBJ2-7; v_call: TRBV7-9; d_call: NA; cdr3_aa: CASSPEDRSNYEQYF; cdr3_nt: TGTGCCAGCAGCCCGGAGGACAGATCCAACTACGAGCAGTACTTC
clone_size: many; cdr3_length: 13; j_call: TRBJ1-2; v_call: TRBV30; d_call: TRBD1; cdr3_aa: CAWTGQGVSGYTF; cdr3_nt: TGTGCCTGGACCGGACAGGGGGTTAGTGGCTACACCTTC
clone_size: NA; cdr3_length: 12; j_call: TRBJ1-4; v_call: TRBV7-9; d_call: NA; cdr3_aa: CASSLGGAKLFF; cdr3_nt: TGTGCCAGCAGCTTAGGAGGGGCAAAACTGTTTTTT
clone_size: NA; cdr3_length: 13; j_call: TRBJ1-2; v_call: TRBV20-1; d_call: NA; cdr3_aa: CSAHLPGRDGYTF; cdr3_nt: TGCAGTGCCCACCTCCCAGGGAGGGATGGCTACACCTTC
clone_size: few; cdr3_length: 16; j_call: TRBJ1-1; v_call: TRBV5-1; d_call: NA; cdr3_aa: CASSLMWGRVDTEAFF; cdr3_nt: TGCGCCAGCAGCTTGATGTGGGGGCGCGTGGACACTGAAGCTTTCTTT
clone_size: many; cdr3_length: 14; j_call: TRBJ2-7; v_call: TRBV12-3/TRBV12-4; d_call: NA; cdr3_aa: CASTFWGSNYEQYF; cdr3_nt: TGTGCCAGCACATTTTGGGGCAGTAACTACGAGCAGTACTTC
clone_size: NA; cdr3_length: 18; j_call: TRBJ2-1; v_call: TRBV7-3; d_call: NA; cdr3_aa: CASSSMGGREMWYNEQFF; cdr3_nt: TGTGCCAGCAGCTCTATGGGGGGGCGGGAGATGTGGTACAATGAGCAGTTCTTC
clone_size: many; cdr3_length: 13; j_call: TRBJ2-5; v_call: TRBV30; d_call: NA; cdr3_aa: CAWSVGQTETQYF; cdr3_nt: TGTGCCTGGAGTGTGGGGCAGACAGAGACCCAGTACTTC
clone_size: many; cdr3_length: 17; j_call: TRBJ1-1; v_call: TRBV28; d_call: NA; cdr3_aa: CASSFTRGRVGNTEAFF; cdr3_nt: TGTGCCAGCAGTTTCACACGGGGACGGGTCGGGAACACTGAAGCTTTCTTT
clone_size: many; cdr3_length: 14; j_call: TRBJ1-2; v_call: TRBV5-1; d_call: NA; cdr3_aa: CASSLGDSNYGYTF; cdr3_nt: TGCGCCAGCAGCTTGGGAGACTCAAACTATGGCTACACCTTC
clone_size: few; cdr3_length: 12; j_call: TRBJ2-1; v_call: TRBV5-1; d_call: TRBD1; cdr3_aa: CSTGVVRDEQFF; cdr3_nt: TGCTCGACAGGGGTGGTTCGGGATGAGCAGTTCTTC
clone_size: many; cdr3_length: 16; j_call: TRBJ1-6; v_call: TRBV25-1; d_call: NA; cdr3_aa: CASSVTWSSYNSPLHF; cdr3_nt: TGTGCCAGCAGTGTGACCTGGAGCTCCTATAATTCACCCCTCCACTTT
clone_size: many; cdr3_length: 16; j_call: TRBJ2-1; v_call: TRBV7-3; d_call: TRBD2; cdr3_aa: CASSPPTSGPNNEQFF; cdr3_nt: TGTGCCAGCAGCCCCCCGACTAGCGGGCCGAACAATGAGCAGTTCTTC
clone_size: NA; cdr3_length: 14; j_call: TRBJ1-1; v_call: TRBV5-1; d_call: NA; cdr3_aa: CASRAGTANTEAFF; cdr3_nt: TGCGCCAGCCGGGCCGGGACGGCGAACACTGAAGCTTTCTTT
clone_size: many; cdr3_length: 16; j_call: TRBJ2-3; v_call: TRBV27; d_call: NA; cdr3_aa: CASSLGTGLAADTQYF; cdr3_nt: TGTGCCAGCAGTTTGGGTACCGGGCTAGCAGCAGATACGCAGTATTTT
clone_size: many; cdr3_length: 13; j_call: TRBJ1-5; v_call: TRBV7-2; d_call: NA; cdr3_aa: CASSTGMGQPQHF; cdr3_nt: TGTGCCAGCAGTACAGGGATGGGTCAGCCCCAGCATTTT
clone_size: NA; cdr3_length: 17; j_call: TRBJ2-6; v_call: TRBV5-1; d_call: NA; cdr3_aa: CASSLWRPPSGANVLTF; cdr3_nt: TGCGCCAGCAGCTTGTGGAGGCCCCCCTCTGGGGCCAACGTCCTGACTTTC
clone_size: NA; cdr3_length: 17; j_call: TRBJ2-1; v_call: TRBV27; d_call: TRBD2; cdr3_aa: CASSTRLAGGWYNEQFF; cdr3_nt: TGTGCCAGCAGTACCCGACTAGCGGGAGGGTGGTACAATGAGCAGTTCTTC
clone_size: NA; cdr3_length: 15; j_call: TRBJ1-6; v_call: TRBV4-3; d_call: NA; cdr3_aa: CASSQGVEAQSPLHF; cdr3_nt: TGCGCCAGCAGCCAAGGAGTGGAGGCGCAATCACCCCTCCACTTT
clone_size: many; cdr3_length: 14; j_call: TRBJ1-5; v_call: TRBV10-3; d_call: NA; cdr3_aa: CAISESGGAQPQHF; cdr3_nt: TGTGCCATCAGTGAGTCAGGGGGGGCTCAGCCCCAGCATTTT
clone_size: many; cdr3_length: 15; j_call: TRBJ1-3; v_call: TRBV20-1; d_call: NA; cdr3_aa: CSARDPQGSGNTIYF; cdr3_nt: TGCAGTGCTAGAGATCCCCAGGGTAGCGGAAACACCATATATTTT
clone_size: many; cdr3_length: 13; j_call: TRBJ2-3; v_call: TRBV30; d_call: NA; cdr3_aa: CAWSDGFTDTQYF; cdr3_nt: TGTGCCTGGAGTGACGGGTTCACAGATACGCAGTATTTT
clone_size: few; cdr3_length: 13; j_call: TRBJ1-1; v_call: TRBV5-5; d_call: NA; cdr3_aa: CASSQQGSGEAFF; cdr3_nt: TGTGCCAGCAGCCAGCAGGGTTCGGGTGAGGCTTTCTTT
clone_size: few; cdr3_length: 15; j_call: TRBJ2-3; v_call: TRBV6-2/TRBV6-3; d_call: NA; cdr3_aa: CASSWGIGNKDTQYF; cdr3_nt: TGTGCCAGCAGTTGGGGTATCGGGAACAAAGATACGCAGTATTTT
clone_size: many; cdr3_length: 16; j_call: TRBJ2-1; v_call: TRBV5-1; d_call: NA; cdr3_aa: CASSLEEGAIYNEQFF; cdr3_nt: TGCGCCAGCAGCTTGGAGGAGGGGGCGATCTACAATGAGCAGTTCTTC
clone_size: many; cdr3_length: 15; j_call: TRBJ2-2; v_call: TRBV12-3/TRBV12-4; d_call: NA; cdr3_aa: CASSFAGSGTGELFF; cdr3_nt: TGTGCCAGCAGTTTTGCCGGGAGTGGGACCGGGGAGCTGTTTTTT
clone_size: NA; cdr3_length: 15; j_call: TRBJ2-1; v_call: TRBV3-1; d_call: TRBD2; cdr3_aa: CASSQLAGPYNEQFF; cdr3_nt: TGTGCCAGCAGCCAGTTAGCGGGCCCGTACAATGAGCAGTTCTTC
clone_size: NA; cdr3_length: 14; j_call: TRBJ2-2; v_call: TRBV5-1; d_call: TRBD1; cdr3_aa: CASSPTGTGRELFF; cdr3_nt: TGCGCCAGCAGCCCTACCGGGACAGGGAGGGAGCTGTTTTTT
clone_size: NA; cdr3_length: 14; j_call: TRBJ2-1; v_call: TRBV28; d_call: TRBD2; cdr3_aa: CASSTTPAGNEQFF; cdr3_nt: TGTGCCAGCAGTACCACCCCAGCGGGGAATGAGCAGTTCTTC
clone_size: many; cdr3_length: 14; j_call: TRBJ2-3; v_call: TRBV5-1; d_call: NA; cdr3_aa: CASSRGGTSDTQYF; cdr3_nt: TGCGCCAGCAGCAGGGGGGGGACTTCAGATACGCAGTATTTT
clone_size: many; cdr3_length: 15; j_call: TRBJ2-3; v_call: TRBV11-3; d_call: TRBD1; cdr3_aa: CASSPPGTGEDTQYF; cdr3_nt: TGTGCCAGCAGCCCCCCAGGGACAGGGGAAGATACGCAGTATTTT
clone_size: many; cdr3_length: 15; j_call: TRBJ2-3; v_call: TRBV12-3/TRBV12-4; d_call: NA; cdr3_aa: CASSLRGPSTDTQYF; cdr3_nt: TGTGCCAGCAGTTTGAGGGGACCGAGCACAGATACGCAGTATTTT
clone_size: NA; cdr3_length: 15; j_call: TRBJ2-7; v_call: TRBV28; d_call: NA; cdr3_aa: CASSSVVRDFSEQYF; cdr3_nt: TGTGCCAGCAGTTCCGTAGTCCGGGACTTCTCCGAGCAGTACTTC
clone_size: few; cdr3_length: 15; j_call: TRBJ2-4; v_call: TRBV3-1; d_call: NA; cdr3_aa: CASSRTGIAKNIQYF; cdr3_nt: TGTGCCAGCAGCCGAACAGGGATAGCCAAAAACATTCAGTACTTC
clone_size: many; cdr3_length: 14; j_call: TRBJ2-7; v_call: TRBV6-1; d_call: NA; cdr3_aa: CASSYLADSYEQYF; cdr3_nt: TGTGCCAGCAGTTATTTAGCGGACTCCTACGAGCAGTACTTC
clone_size: many; cdr3_length: 15; j_call: TRBJ2-5; v_call: TRBV7-6; d_call: NA; cdr3_aa: CASSQGPGGGETQYF; cdr3_nt: TGTGCCAGCAGCCAAGGCCCCGGGGGCGGAGAGACCCAGTACTTC
clone_size: few; cdr3_length: 15; j_call: TRBJ2-5; v_call: TRBV28; d_call: NA; cdr3_aa: CASSLLAGGVKTQYF; cdr3_nt: TGTGCCAGCAGTTTATTGGCTGGCGGGGTGAAGACCCAGTACTTC
clone_size: many; cdr3_length: 15; j_call: TRBJ2-1; v_call: TRBV7-9; d_call: NA; cdr3_aa: CASSLPMDRNNEQFF; cdr3_nt: TGTGCCAGCAGCTTACCAATGGACAGAAACAATGAGCAGTTCTTC
clone_size: NA; cdr3_length: 15; j_call: TRBJ1-2; v_call: TRBV4-2; d_call: NA; cdr3_aa: CASSERASSAYGYTF; cdr3_nt: TGTGCCAGCAGCGAGCGTGCGAGCTCAGCCTATGGCTACACCTTC
clone_size: NA; cdr3_length: 16; j_call: TRBJ2-7; v_call: TRBV11-1; d_call: TRBD2; cdr3_aa: CASSLRRGTRAYEQYF; cdr3_nt: TGTGCCAGCAGTCTTCGTCGTGGGACTAGGGCCTACGAGCAGTACTTC